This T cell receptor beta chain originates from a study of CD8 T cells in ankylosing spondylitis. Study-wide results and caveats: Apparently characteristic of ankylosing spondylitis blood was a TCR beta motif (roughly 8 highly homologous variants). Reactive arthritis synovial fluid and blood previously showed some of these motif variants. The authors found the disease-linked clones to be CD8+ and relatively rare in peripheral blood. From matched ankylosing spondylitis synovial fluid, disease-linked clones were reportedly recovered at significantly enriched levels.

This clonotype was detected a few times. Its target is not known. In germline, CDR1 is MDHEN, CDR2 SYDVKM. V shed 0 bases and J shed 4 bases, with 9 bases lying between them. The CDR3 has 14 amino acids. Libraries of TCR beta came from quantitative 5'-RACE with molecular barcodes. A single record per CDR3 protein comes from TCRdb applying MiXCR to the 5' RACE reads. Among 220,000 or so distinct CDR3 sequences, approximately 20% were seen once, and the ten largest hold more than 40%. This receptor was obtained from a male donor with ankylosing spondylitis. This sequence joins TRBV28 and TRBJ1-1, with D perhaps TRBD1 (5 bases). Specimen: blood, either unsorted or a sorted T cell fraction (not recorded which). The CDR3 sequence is CASSLWSDSTEAFF. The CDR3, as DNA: TGTGCCAGCAGTTTATGGTCCGACAGCACTGAAGCTTTCTTT.